These T cell receptor beta chains were read from a single sample in a study of blood T cell repertoires in COVID-19. Here immunoSEQ multiplex PCR was the method, and the copy in TCRdb shows in-frame clones only, minus some. There are roughly 130,000 clones in the sample; approximately 86% occur only once, and less than 2.5% lies in the top ten. Sequenced input: PBMCs or T cells enriched from blood (not recorded which). These receptors came from a woman between 45 and 65 years old who had recovered from COVID-19. CDR3s leave out the opening cysteine and the closing phenylalanine or tryptophan.

j_gene: TRBJ2-7
v_gene: TRBV6-5
CDR3aa: ASSYSTGYEQY

j_gene: TRBJ1-1
v_gene: TRBV19
CDR3aa: ASSLFEGETEAF

j_gene: TRBJ1-4
v_gene: TRBV4-1
CDR3aa: ASSQVETVNEKLF

j_gene: TRBJ1-2
v_gene: TRBV5-6
CDR3aa: ASNRGEGIYGYT

j_gene: TRBJ2-1
v_gene: TRBV27
CDR3aa: ASSQGLKGEF

j_gene: TRBJ1-2
v_gene: TRBV19
CDR3aa: ASSPLGAGYT

j_gene: TRBJ1-2
v_gene: TRBV10-1
CDR3aa: ASSETQGRGYT

j_gene: TRBJ2-1
v_gene: TRBV19
CDR3aa: ASSTQGYNEQF

j_gene: TRBJ1-1
v_gene: TRBV11-3
CDR3aa: ASSPKNPGGETEAF

j_gene: TRBJ2-3
v_gene: TRBV10-1
CDR3aa: ASSELAGGDTQY

j_gene: TRBJ2-5
v_gene: TRBV6-5
CDR3aa: ASSHTGDQETQY

j_gene: TRBJ1-4
v_gene: TRBV25-1
CDR3aa: ASSDSTGDEKLF

j_gene: TRBJ2-3
v_gene: TRBV13
CDR3aa: ASSDGSGTDTQY

j_gene: TRBJ1-2
v_gene: TRBV5-8
CDR3aa: ASRPGTGPNYGYT

j_gene: TRBJ1-2
v_gene: TRBV5-6
CDR3aa: ASSLGQGRYGYT

j_gene: TRBJ2-5
v_gene: TRBV5-1
CDR3aa: ASSLAETQY

j_gene: TRBJ2-2
v_gene: TRBV1
CDR3aa: TSSQDTTFNTGELF

j_gene: TRBJ2-3
v_gene: TRBV11-3
CDR3aa: ASSLGIGTDTQY

j_gene: TRBJ1-2
v_gene: TRBV30
CDR3aa: AWNRGTNGYT

j_gene: TRBJ2-7
v_gene: TRBV4-1
CDR3aa: ASSPGVGQGGFEQY

j_gene: TRBJ1-2
v_gene: TRBV10-3
CDR3aa: AIRPGQARTNYGYT

j_gene: TRBJ1-3
v_gene: TRBV18
CDR3aa: ASSPNQGAASGNTIY

j_gene: TRBJ1-1
v_gene: TRBV9
CDR3aa: ASSVAGGGEAF

j_gene: TRBJ2-1
v_gene: TRBV3-1/TRBV3-2
CDR3aa: ASSLSSGGAFEQF